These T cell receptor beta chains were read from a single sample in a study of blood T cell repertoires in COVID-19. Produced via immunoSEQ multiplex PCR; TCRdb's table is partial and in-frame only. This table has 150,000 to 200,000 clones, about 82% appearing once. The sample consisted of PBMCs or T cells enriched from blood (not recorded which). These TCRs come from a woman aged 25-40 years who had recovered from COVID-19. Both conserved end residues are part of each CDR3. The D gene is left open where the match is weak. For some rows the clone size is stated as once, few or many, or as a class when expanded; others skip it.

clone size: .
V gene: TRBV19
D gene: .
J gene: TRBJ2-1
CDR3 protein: CASSGYSGGEQFF
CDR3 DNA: TGTGCCAGTAGTGGCTATAGCGGCGGTGAGCAGTTCTTC

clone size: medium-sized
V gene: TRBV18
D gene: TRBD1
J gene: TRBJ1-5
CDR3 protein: CASSLTGGDQPQHF
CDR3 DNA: TGTGCCAGCTCACTCACAGGGGGAGATCAGCCCCAGCATTTT

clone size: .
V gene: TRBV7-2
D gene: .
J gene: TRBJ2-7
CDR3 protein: CASSLGLSQYF
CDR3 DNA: TGTGCCAGCAGCTTAGGACTATCACAGTACTTC

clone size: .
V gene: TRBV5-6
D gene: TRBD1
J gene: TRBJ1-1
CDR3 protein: CASSRGRQGVGTEAFF
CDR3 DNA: TGTGCCAGCAGCCGGGGGCGACAGGGAGTAGGCACTGAAGCTTTCTTT

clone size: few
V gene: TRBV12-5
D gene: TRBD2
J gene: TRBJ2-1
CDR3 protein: CASGLSPGTSGSNEQFF
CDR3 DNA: TGTGCTAGTGGTTTGTCCCCCGGGACTAGCGGGAGCAATGAGCAGTTCTTC

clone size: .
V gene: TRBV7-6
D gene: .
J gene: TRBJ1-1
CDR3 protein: CASSLKDLDTEAFF
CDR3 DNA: TGTGCCAGCAGCTTAAAAGACTTGGACACTGAAGCTTTCTTT

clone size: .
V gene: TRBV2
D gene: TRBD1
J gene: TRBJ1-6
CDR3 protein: CASSEEQGYNSPLHF
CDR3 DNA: TGTGCCAGCAGTGAAGAACAGGGGTATAATTCACCCCTCCACTTT

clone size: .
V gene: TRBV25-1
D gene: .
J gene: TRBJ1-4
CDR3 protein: CASSDGSQGNEKLFF
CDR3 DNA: TGTGCCAGCAGTGACGGTAGCCAGGGAAATGAAAAACTGTTTTTT

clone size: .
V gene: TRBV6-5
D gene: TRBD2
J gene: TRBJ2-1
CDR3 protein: CASSLAGGEQFF
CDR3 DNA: TGTGCCAGCAGTTTAGCGGGAGGTGAGCAGTTCTTC

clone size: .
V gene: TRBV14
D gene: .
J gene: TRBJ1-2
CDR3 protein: CASSLGQTSYGYTF
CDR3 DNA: TGTGCCAGCAGCCTAGGACAGACCTCCTATGGCTACACCTTC

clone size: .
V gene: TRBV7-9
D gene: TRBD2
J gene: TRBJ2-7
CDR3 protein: CASSLVGGPYEQYF
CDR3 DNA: TGTGCCAGCAGCTTAGTGGGAGGGCCCTACGAGCAGTACTTC

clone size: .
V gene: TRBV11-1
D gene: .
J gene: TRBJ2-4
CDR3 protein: CASSLAPLAKNIQYF
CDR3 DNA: TGTGCCAGCAGCTTAGCTCCATTAGCCAAAAACATTCAGTACTTC

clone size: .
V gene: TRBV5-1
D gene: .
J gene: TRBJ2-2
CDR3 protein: CASSLLGNTGELFF
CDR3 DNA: TGCGCCAGCAGCTTGCTCGGTAACACCGGGGAGCTGTTTTTT

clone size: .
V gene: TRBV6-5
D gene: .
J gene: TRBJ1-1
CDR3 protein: CASKEEGRTEAFF
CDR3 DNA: TGTGCCAGCAAGGAGGAGGGACGGACTGAAGCTTTCTTT

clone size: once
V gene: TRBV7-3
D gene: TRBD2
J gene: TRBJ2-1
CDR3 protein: CASSYSGSSYNEQFF
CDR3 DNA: TGTGCCAGCAGCTATAGCGGGAGCTCGTACAATGAGCAGTTCTTC

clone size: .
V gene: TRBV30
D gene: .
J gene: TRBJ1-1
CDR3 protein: CAWSSTGLGNTEAFF
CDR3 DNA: TGTGCCTGGAGTTCGACAGGCCTTGGGAACACTGAAGCTTTCTTT

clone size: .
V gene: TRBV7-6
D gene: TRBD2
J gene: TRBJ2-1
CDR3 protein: CASSLVGLEQFF
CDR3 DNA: TGTGCCAGCAGCTTAGTGGGACTAGAGCAGTTCTTC

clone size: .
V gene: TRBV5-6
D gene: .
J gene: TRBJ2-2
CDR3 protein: CASSFGTQNTGELFF
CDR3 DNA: TGTGCCAGCAGCTTCGGGACACAGAACACCGGGGAGCTGTTTTTT

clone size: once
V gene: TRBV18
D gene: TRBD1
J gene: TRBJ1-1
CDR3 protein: CASSPPGQGAEAFF
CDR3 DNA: TGTGCCAGCTCACCACCAGGACAGGGGGCTGAAGCTTTCTTT